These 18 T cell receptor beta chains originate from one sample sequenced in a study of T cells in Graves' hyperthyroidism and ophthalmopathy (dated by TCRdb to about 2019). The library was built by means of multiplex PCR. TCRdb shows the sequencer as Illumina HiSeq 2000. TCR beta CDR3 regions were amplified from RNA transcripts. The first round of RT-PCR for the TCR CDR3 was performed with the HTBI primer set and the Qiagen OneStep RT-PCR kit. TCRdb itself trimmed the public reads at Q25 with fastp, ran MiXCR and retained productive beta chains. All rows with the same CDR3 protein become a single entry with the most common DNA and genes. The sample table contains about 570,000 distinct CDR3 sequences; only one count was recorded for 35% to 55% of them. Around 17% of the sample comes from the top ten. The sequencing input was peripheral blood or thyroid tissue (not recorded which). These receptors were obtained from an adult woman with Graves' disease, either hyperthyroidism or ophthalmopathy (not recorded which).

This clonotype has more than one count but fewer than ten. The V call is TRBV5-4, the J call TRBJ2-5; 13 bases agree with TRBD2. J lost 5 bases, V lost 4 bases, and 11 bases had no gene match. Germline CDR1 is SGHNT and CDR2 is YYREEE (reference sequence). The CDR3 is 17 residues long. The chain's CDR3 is CASSPGLAGVQRETQYF. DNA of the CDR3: TGTGCCAGCAGCCCAGGACTAGCGGGAGTCCAGAGGGAGACCCAGTACTTC.

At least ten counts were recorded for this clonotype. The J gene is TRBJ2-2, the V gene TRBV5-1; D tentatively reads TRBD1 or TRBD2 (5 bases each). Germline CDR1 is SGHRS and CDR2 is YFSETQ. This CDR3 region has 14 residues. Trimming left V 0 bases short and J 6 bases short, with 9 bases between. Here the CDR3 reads CASSLGLGAGELFF. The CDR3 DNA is TGCGCCAGCAGCTTGGGACTGGGGGCCGGGGAGCTGTTTTTT.

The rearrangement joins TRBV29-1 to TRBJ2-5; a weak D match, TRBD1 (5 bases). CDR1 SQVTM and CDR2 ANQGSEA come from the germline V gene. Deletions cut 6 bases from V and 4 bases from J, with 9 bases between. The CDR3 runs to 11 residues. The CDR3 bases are TGCAGCGTATTTGGGGCAGAGACCCAGTACTTC. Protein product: CSVFGAETQYF.

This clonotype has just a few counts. Written as DNA, the CDR3 is TGTGCCAGCAGCTCGGACGTCGGGGAGCTGTTTTTT. It yields the protein CASSSDVGELFF. The rearrangement joins TRBV7-9 to TRBJ2-2; D unresolved. V was pared by 4 bases and J by 7 bases, with 7 bases between. The CDR3 consists of 12 residues. The germline gives CDR1 SEHNR, CDR2 FQNEAQ (reference sequence).

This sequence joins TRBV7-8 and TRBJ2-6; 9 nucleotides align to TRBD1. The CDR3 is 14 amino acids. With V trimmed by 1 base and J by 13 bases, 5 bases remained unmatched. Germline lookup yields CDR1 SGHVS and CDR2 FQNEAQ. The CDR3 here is CASSLEGQGRVLTF. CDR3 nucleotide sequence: TGTGCCAGCAGCTTAGAGGGACAGGGCCGGGTCCTGACTTTC.

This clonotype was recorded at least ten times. CDR3 region: CASSPPGQIVGANVLTF. In DNA, the CDR3 is TGTGCCAGCAGTCCCCCGGGACAGATAGTCGGGGCCAACGTCCTGACTTTC. The rearrangement joins TRBV12-3 or TRBV12-4 to TRBJ2-6, with TRBD1 matching over 7 bases. This CDR3 contains 17 residues. Trimming removed 5 bases from V and 4 bases from J; junction bases left unmatched: 11.

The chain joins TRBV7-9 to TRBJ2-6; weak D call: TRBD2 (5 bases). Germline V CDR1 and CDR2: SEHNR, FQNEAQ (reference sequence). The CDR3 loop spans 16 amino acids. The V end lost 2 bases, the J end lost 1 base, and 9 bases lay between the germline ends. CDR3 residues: CASSLTRRSGANVLTF. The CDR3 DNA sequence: TGTGCCAGCAGCTTAACTAGGAGGTCTGGGGCCAACGTCCTGACTTTC.

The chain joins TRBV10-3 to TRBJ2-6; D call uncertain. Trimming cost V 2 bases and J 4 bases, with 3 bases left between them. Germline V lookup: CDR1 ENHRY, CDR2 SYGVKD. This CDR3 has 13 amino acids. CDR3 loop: CAISERGANVLTF. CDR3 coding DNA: TGTGCCATCAGTGAGCGGGGGGCCAACGTCCTGACTTTC.

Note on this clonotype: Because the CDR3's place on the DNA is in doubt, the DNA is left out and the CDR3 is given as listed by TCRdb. CDR3: CACSASGTTPLHF. The V gene is TRBV25-1, the J gene TRBJ1-6. CDR1 MGHDK and CDR2 SYGVNS come from the germline V gene. The CDR3 is 13 residues long, counting both termini.

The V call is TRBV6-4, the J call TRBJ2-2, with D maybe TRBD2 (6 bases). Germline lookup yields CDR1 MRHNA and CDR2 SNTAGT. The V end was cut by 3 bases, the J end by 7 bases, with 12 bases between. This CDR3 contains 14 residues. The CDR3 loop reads CASSEAGTVGELFF. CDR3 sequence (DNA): TGTGCCAGCAGTGAGGCGGGGACTGTCGGGGAGCTGTTTTTT.

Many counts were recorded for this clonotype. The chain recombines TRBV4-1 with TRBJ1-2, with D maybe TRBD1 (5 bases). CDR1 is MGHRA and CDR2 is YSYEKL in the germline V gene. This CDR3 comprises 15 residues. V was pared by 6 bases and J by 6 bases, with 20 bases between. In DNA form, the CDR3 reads TGCGCCAGCAGATCCCCGGCCATGGGGCAGAATGGCTACACCTTC. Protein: CASRSPAMGQNGYTF.

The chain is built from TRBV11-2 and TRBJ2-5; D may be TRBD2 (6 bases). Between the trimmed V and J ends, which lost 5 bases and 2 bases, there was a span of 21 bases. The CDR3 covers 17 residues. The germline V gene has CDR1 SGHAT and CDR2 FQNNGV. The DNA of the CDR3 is TGTGCCAGCAGCCTGGACTCCACCATAGCGGAGCAAGAGACCCAGTACTTC. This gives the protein CASSLDSTIAEQETQYF.

CDR3 in DNA: TGTGCCAGCAGCGACCAGGACTATAATGAAAAACTGTTTTTT. Protein product: CASSDQDYNEKLFF. The V and J genes are TRBV7-3 and TRBJ1-4; D remains ambiguous. The CDR3 has 14 amino acids. V shed 5 bases and J shed 4 bases, with 11 bases lying between them. The germline V gene has CDR1 SGHTA and CDR2 FQGTGA.

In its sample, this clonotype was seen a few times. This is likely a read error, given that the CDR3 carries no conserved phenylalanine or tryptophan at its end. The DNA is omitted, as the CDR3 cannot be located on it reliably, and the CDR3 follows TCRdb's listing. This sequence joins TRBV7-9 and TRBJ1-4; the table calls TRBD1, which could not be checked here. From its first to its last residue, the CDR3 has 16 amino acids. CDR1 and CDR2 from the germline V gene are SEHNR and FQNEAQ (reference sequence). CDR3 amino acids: CASSPDSRSYEQYFGP.

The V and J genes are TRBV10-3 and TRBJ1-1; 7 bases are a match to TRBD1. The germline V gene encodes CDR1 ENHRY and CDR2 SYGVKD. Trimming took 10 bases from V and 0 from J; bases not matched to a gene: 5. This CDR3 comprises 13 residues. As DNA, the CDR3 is TGTGCCACCTGGGACAGCATGAACACTGAAGCTTTCTTT. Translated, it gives CATWDSMNTEAFF.

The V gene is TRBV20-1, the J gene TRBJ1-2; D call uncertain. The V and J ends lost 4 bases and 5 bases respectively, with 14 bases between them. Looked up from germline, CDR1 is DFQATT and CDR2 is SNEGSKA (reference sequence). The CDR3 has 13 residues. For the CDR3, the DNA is TGCAGTGCTAACGGCCTAGAATCGTATGGCTACACCTTC. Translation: CSANGLESYGYTF.

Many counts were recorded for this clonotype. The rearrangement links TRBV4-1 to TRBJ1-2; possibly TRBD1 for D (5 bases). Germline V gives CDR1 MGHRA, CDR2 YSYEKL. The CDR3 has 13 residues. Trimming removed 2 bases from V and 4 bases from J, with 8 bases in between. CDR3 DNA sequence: TGCGCCAGCAGCCAACTAGACAGCTATGGCTACACCTTC. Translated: CASSQLDSYGYTF.

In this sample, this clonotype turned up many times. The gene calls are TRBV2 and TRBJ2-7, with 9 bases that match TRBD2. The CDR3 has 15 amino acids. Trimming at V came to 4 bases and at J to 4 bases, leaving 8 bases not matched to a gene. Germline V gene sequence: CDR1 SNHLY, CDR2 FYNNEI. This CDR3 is CASSARREGLYEQYF. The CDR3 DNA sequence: TGTGCCAGCAGTGCCCGGCGGGAGGGCCTTTACGAGCAGTACTTC.